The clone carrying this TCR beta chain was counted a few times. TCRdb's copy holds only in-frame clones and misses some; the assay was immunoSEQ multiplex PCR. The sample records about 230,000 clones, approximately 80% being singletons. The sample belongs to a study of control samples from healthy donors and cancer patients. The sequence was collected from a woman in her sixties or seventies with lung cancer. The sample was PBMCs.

Written as DNA, the CDR3 is TGCGCCAGCAGCTTCCTGACGGGTCCCAATCAGCCCCAGCATTTT. This gives the protein CASSFLTGPNQPQHF. The chain couples TRBV5-1 to TRBJ1-5; no definite D call. This CDR3 has 15 residues. Germline CDR1 and CDR2: SGHRS and YFSETQ. V was clipped by 2 bases and J by 3 bases, with 12 bases between them.